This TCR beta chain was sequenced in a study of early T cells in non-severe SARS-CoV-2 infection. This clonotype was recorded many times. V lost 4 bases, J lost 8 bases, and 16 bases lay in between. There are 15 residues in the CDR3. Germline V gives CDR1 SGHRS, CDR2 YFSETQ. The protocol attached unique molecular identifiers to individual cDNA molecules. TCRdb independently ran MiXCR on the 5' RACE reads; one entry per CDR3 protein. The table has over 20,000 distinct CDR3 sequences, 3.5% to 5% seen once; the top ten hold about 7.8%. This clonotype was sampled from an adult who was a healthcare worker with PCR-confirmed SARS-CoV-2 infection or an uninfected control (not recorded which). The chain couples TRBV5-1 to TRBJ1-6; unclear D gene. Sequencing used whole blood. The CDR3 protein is CASSTDNRWDSPLHF. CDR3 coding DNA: TGCGCCAGCAGCACCGACAACCGCTGGGATTCACCCCTCCACTTT.